This T cell receptor beta chain was identified during a study of blood T cell repertoires in COVID-19. Only a few counts were recorded for this clone. The repertoire was sequenced with immunoSEQ multiplex PCR; TCRdb's copy has only in-frame clones and lacks some. The table lists about 87,000 clones, around 75% of them singletons. The clonotype was recovered from a woman in her fifties or sixties with acute or convalescent COVID-19. The specimen sequenced was peripheral blood.

CDR3 sequence: CASSSSGGLNSPLHF. In DNA form, the CDR3 reads TGTGCCAGCAGCTCGTCGGGGGGCCTTAATTCACCCCTCCACTTT. The chain has TRBV13 and TRBJ1-6; TRBD1 is a possible D gene (6 bases). The CDR3 runs to 15 residues. Per the germline V gene, CDR1 is PRHDT and CDR2 is FYEKMQ (reference sequence). The ends were cut back, 4 bases at V and 6 bases at J, with 13 bases in the middle.